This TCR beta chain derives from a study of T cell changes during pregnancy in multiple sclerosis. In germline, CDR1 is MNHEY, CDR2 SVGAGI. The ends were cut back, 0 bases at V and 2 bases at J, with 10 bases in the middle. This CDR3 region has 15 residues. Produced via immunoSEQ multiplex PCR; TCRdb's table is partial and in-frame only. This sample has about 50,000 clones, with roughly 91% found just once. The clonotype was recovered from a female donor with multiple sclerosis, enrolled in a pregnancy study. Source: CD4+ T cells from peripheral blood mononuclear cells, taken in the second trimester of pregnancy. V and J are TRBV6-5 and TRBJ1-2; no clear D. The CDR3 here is CASSYSNAGNYGYTF. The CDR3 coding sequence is TGTGCCAGCAGTTACTCGAACGCAGGCAACTATGGCTACACCTTC.